The rows below give T cell receptor beta chains drawn from one sample of a study of blood T cell repertoires in COVID-19. Assay: immunoSEQ multiplex PCR; the TCRdb copy retains only in-frame clones and omits some. Of some 220,000 clones listed, about nine tenths are singletons. Sequencing was performed on peripheral blood. The origin of the receptors is a young man with COVID-19, enrolled during active disease. The CDR3 runs from the conserved cysteine through the conserved F or W. The D gene is left open where the match is weak. Clone size is stated in some rows and not others, as once, few, many or a class when expanded.

TRBD1 TRBJ1-2 NA TRBV10-3 TGTGCCATCAGTACCAGAGGGACAGGGGGCGAGCATGGCTATGGCTACACCTTC CAISTRGTGGEHGYGYTF
TRBD1 TRBJ1-5 NA TRBV19 TGTGCCAGTAGTATAACAGGGGGCAGGCAGCCCCAGCATTTT CASSITGGRQPQHF
NA TRBJ2-7 NA TRBV6-5 TGTGCCAGCAGTCCACAGGGCGACCAGTACTTC CASSPQGDQYF
TRBD2 TRBJ2-1 NA TRBV7-3 TGTGCCAGCAGCTTAACACTAGCGGGGGGTTACAATGAGCAGTTCTTC CASSLTLAGGYNEQFF
NA TRBJ1-5 NA TRBV7-9 TGTGCCAGCAGCTCCTCGACAGTGCCGCCCCAGCATTTT CASSSSTVPPQHF
NA TRBJ1-5 few TRBV5-1 TGCGCCAGCAGCTTGGGTGGGGGCCGGCAGCCCCAGCATTTT CASSLGGGRQPQHF
TRBD1 TRBJ1-1 NA TRBV19 TGTGCCAGTGGAACAGGGGGCCTTAGAGCTTTCTTT CASGTGGLRAFF
NA TRBJ1-1 NA TRBV7-9 TGTGCCAGCAGCTTAGATTCTCAGGCGGCTTTCTTT CASSLDSQAAFF
NA TRBJ1-1 NA TRBV21-1 TGTGCCAGCACCCAGGGGAAGTTTGGCGCTGAAGCTTTCTTT CASTQGKFGAEAFF
TRBD1 TRBJ2-7 NA TRBV29-1 TGCAGCGGACAGGGACCCTACGAGCAGTACTTC CSGQGPYEQYF
TRBD2 TRBJ2-1 NA TRBV5-4 TGTGCCAGCAGCTTAGGAAGCGGGGGGACCTACAATGAGCAGTTCTTC CASSLGSGGTYNEQFF
NA TRBJ1-1 NA TRBV6-5 TGTGCCAGCAGTTACTCGTACGGGAACACTGAAGCTTTCTTT CASSYSYGNTEAFF
TRBD2 TRBJ2-1 NA TRBV18 TGTGCCAGCTCACCACGGGGGACTACCCAAAATGAGCAGTTCTTC CASSPRGTTQNEQFF
NA TRBJ1-2 once TRBV5-1 TGCGCCAGCAGCCCTGAAGGTGCGGGGATTTATGGCTACACCTTC CASSPEGAGIYGYTF
TRBD1 TRBJ1-2 NA TRBV19 TGTGCCAGTAGTAGGCGACAGGGCGATTACACCTTC CASSRRQGDYTF
NA TRBJ2-5 few TRBV2 TGTGCCAGCAGGCAACTAGGAGAGACCCAGTACTTC CASRQLGETQYF
NA TRBJ1-1 once TRBV6-5 TGTGCCAGCAGGACAGGGAACACTGAAGCTTTCTTT CASRTGNTEAFF
TRBD2 TRBJ2-1 NA TRBV5-4 TGTGCCAGCAGCTTACGCGCTAGCGGGGCCTACAATGAGCAGTTCTTC CASSLRASGAYNEQFF
NA TRBJ1-1 NA TRBV11-3 TGTGCCAGCAGCCCGGACCCACAGGGCTCTGAAGCTTTCTTT CASSPDPQGSEAFF
TRBD1 TRBJ1-2 few TRBV6-5 TGTGCCAGCAGTCACCGGGACAGGGGGCTAAATGGCTACACCTTC CASSHRDRGLNGYTF
NA TRBJ2-5 NA TRBV9 TGTGCCAGCAGCGTAGATCAGGGGTCGGCTCAAGAGACCCAGTACTTC CASSVDQGSAQETQYF
NA TRBJ1-1 NA TRBV18 TGTGCCAGCTCACCACAGGCGACAGGTCAACAAGAAGCTTTCTTT CASSPQATGQQEAFF
TRBD2 TRBJ2-5 NA TRBV25-1 TGTGCCAGCAGTAGAAGGAGCGGGGGCCAAGAGACCCAGTACTTC CASSRRSGGQETQYF
NA TRBJ1-1 NA TRBV2 TGTGCCAGCAGATTCGGGGGGGGTATCACTGAAGCTTTCTTT CASRFGGGITEAFF
NA TRBJ2-3 NA TRBV6-1 TGTGCCAGCAGTGAAGGGACACCTACAGATACGCAGTATTTT CASSEGTPTDTQYF
TRBD1 TRBJ1-5 NA TRBV6-5 TGTGCCAGCAGTTCCGGACAGGGTGGCCGTCAGCCCCAGCATTTT CASSSGQGGRQPQHF
NA TRBJ1-1 NA TRBV4-1 TGCGCCAGCAGCCGGATTTCGGGCACTGAAGCTTTCTTT CASSRISGTEAFF
TRBD1 TRBJ1-2 NA TRBV6-5 TGTGCCAGCAGGACACAGGGGGGAGGTGGCTACACCTTC CASRTQGGGGYTF
NA TRBJ2-1 NA TRBV24-1 TGTGCCACCAGTGATCTGAGAGGCCATGAGCAGTTCTTC CATSDLRGHEQFF
NA TRBJ2-3 NA TRBV6-5 TGTGCCAGCAGCTCGCTATCAGATACGCAGTATTTT CASSSLSDTQYF
NA TRBJ2-4 NA TRBV27 TGTGCCAGCAGTTTATTCGGGGGATCCAAAAACATTCAGTACTTC CASSLFGGSKNIQYF
TRBD1 TRBJ1-1 NA TRBV3-1/TRBV3-2 TGTGCCAGCAGCCCGGGACAGCTCACTGAAGCTTTCTTT CASSPGQLTEAFF
NA TRBJ2-1 few TRBV5-1 TGCGCCAGCAGCTTGGACAGAAATGAGTTCTTC CASSLDRNEFF
NA TRBJ1-5 NA TRBV2 TGTGCCAGCAGTGTATCACAGGGTATCAATCAACCCCAGCATTTT CASSVSQGINQPQHF
NA TRBJ1-1 NA TRBV9 TGTGCCAGCAGCGTAGGGGGGGAGGTGACTGAAGCTTTCTTT CASSVGGEVTEAFF
NA TRBJ2-6 NA TRBV19 TGTGCCAGTAGTATATCAGGTGGGGCCAACGTCCTGACTTTC CASSISGGANVLTF
TRBD2 TRBJ2-3 once TRBV9 TGTGCCAGCAGCGTAGTTCCCGGGGGGGCAGATACGCAGTATTTT CASSVVPGGADTQYF
TRBD2 TRBJ2-5 NA TRBV4-1 TGCGCCAGCAGCCAAGATGGGAGGGGCGGGGAGACCCAGTACTTC CASSQDGRGGETQYF
TRBD1 TRBJ1-3 NA TRBV29-1 TGCAGCGCCCGGGACAGCCTCTCTGGAAACACCATATATTTT CSARDSLSGNTIYF
NA TRBJ2-7 few TRBV6-5 TGTGCCAGCAGAGTTGGGAGCATCTACTCCTACGAGCAGTACTTC CASRVGSIYSYEQYF
NA TRBJ1-3 NA TRBV7-6 TGTGCCAGCAGCTTTGGGGACACCGAATCTGGAAACACCATATATTTT CASSFGDTESGNTIYF
NA TRBJ2-7 NA TRBV24-1 TGTGCCACCAGTGATTTGCCCAGGGTACGCGAGCAGTACTTC CATSDLPRVREQYF
TRBD1 TRBJ2-7 NA TRBV6-4 TGTGCCAGCAGTCCCGGGACAGGGATGGGCGAGCAGTACTTC CASSPGTGMGEQYF